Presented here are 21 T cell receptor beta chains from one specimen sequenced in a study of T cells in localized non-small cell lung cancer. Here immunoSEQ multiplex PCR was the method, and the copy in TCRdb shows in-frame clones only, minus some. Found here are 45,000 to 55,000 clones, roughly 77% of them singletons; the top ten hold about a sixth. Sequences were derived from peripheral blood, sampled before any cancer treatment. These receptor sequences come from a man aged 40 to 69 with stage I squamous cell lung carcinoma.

The CDR3 nucleotides are TGCAGCGTTACTACAGGGGCCGGTAACTATGGCTACACCTTC. Translating gives CSVTTGAGNYGYTF. The chain links TRBV29-1 to TRBJ1-2; TRBD1 matches 7 bases. The junction had 7 bases not matched to a gene; V was cut back by 5 bases and J by 1 base. This CDR3 has 14 amino acids. CDR1 and CDR2 (germline): SQVTM, ANQGSEA.

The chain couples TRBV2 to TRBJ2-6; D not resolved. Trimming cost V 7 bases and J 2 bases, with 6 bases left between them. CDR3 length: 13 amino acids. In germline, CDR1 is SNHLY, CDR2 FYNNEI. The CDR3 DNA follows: TGTGCCAGCATGAGTACTGGGGCCAACGTCCTGACTTTC. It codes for CASMSTGANVLTF. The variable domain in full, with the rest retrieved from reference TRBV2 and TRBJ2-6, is EPEVTQTPSHQVTQMGQEVILRCVPISNHLYFYWYRQILGQKVEFLVSFYNNEISEKSEIFDDQFSVERPDGSNFTLKIRSTKLEDSAMYFCASMSTGANVLTFGAGSRLTVL.

The CDR3: CAISPGTPDGYTF. CDR3 DNA: TGTGCCATCTCCCCAGGGACACCCGATGGCTACACCTTC. V is TRBV10-3 and J is TRBJ1-2, with a possible D match to TRBD1 (6 bases). The CDR3 runs 13 residues. Trimming took 8 bases from V and 6 from J, leaving 16 bases between them. Per germline, CDR1 ENHRY and CDR2 SYGVKD.

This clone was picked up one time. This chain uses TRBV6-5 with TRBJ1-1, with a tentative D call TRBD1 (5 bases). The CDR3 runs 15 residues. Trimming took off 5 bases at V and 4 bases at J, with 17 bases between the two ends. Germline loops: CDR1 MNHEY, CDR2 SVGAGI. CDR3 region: CASSPTGGGSTEAFF. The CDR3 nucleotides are TGTGCCAGCAGTCCAACAGGTGGGGGGAGCACTGAAGCTTTCTTT.

The CDR3 nucleotides read TGTGCCAGCGGCCCTCGGGGGCTTGATAATACGCAGTATTTT. It yields the protein CASGPRGLDNTQYF. The rearrangement links TRBV11-3 to TRBJ2-3; D possibly matches TRBD1 or TRBD2 (6 bases each). The V end lost 8 bases, the J end lost 7 bases, and 19 bases lay between the germline ends. The germline V gene has CDR1 SGHNT and CDR2 YENEEA. The CDR3 is made up of 14 amino acids.

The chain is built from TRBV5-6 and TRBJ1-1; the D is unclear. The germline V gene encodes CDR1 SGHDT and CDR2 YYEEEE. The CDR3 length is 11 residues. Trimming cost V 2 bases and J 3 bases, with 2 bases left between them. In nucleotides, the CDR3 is TGTGCCAGCAGCTTAGACACTGAAGCTTTCTTT. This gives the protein CASSLDTEAFF.

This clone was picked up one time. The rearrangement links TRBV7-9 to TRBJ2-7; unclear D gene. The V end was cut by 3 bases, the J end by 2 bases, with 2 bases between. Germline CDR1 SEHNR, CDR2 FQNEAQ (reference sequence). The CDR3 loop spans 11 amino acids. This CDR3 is CASSFTYEQYF. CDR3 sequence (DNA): TGTGCCAGCAGCTTTACCTACGAGCAGTACTTC.

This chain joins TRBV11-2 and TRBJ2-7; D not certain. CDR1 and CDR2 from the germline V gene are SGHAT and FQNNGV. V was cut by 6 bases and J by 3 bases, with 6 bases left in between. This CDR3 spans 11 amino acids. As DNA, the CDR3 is TGTGCCAGCAGTCACAACTACGAGCAGTACTTC. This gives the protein CASSHNYEQYF.

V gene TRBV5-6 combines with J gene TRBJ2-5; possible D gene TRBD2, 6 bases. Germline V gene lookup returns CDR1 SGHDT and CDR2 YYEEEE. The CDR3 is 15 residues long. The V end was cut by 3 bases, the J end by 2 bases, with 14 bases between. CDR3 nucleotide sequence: TGTGCCAGCAGCTCCATCGATCGGGGGCAAGAGACCCAGTACTTC. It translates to CASSSIDRGQETQYF.

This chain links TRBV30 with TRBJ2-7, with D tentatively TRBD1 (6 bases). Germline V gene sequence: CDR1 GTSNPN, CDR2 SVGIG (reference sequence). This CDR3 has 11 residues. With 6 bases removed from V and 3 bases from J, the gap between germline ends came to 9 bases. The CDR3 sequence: CACDRNYEQYF. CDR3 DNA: TGTGCCTGTGACAGGAACTACGAGCAGTACTTC.

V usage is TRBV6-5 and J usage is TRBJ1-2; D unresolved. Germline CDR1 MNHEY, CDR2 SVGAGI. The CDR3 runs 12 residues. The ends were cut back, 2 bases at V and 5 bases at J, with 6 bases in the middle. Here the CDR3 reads CASSYRPYGYTF. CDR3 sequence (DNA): TGTGCCAGCAGTTACCGGCCATATGGCTACACCTTC.

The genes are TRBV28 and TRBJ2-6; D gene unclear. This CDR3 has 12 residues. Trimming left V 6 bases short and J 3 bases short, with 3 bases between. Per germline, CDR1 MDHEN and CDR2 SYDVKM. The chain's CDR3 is CASRDGANVLTF. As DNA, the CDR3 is TGTGCCAGCAGGGATGGGGCCAACGTCCTGACTTTC.

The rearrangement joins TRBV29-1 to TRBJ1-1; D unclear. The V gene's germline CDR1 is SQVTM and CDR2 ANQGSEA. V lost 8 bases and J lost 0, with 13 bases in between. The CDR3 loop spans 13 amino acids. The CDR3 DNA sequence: TGCAGCTTCTCTCGCCGATTGAACACTGAAGCTTTCTTT. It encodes CSFSRRLNTEAFF. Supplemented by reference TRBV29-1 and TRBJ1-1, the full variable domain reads SAVISQKPSRDICQRGTSLTIQCQVDSQVTMMFWYRQQPGQSLTLIATANQGSEATYESGFVIDKFPISRPNLTFSTLTVSNMSPEDSSIYLCSFSRRLNTEAFFGQGTRLTVV.

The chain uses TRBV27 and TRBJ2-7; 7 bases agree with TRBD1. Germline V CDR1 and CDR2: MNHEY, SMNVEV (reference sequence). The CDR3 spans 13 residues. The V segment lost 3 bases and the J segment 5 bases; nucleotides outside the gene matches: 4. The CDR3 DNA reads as TGTGCCAGCAGTTTTGTCACAGGGGACGAGCAGTACTTC. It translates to CASSFVTGDEQYF.

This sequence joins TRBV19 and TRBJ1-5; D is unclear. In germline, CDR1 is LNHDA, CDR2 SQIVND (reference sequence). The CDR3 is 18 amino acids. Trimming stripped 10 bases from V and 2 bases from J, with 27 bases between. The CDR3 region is CATSSDSSVFIGNQPQHF. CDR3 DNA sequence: TGTGCCACCTCCTCCGACTCTTCCGTATTTATTGGCAATCAGCCCCAGCATTTT.

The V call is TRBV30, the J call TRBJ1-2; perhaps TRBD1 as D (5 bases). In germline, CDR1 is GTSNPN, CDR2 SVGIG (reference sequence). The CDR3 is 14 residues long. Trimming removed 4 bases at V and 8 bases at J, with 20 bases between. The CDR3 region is CAWTLGHQAGGYTF. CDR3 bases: TGTGCCTGGACCTTAGGACACCAGGCGGGGGGCTACACCTTC.

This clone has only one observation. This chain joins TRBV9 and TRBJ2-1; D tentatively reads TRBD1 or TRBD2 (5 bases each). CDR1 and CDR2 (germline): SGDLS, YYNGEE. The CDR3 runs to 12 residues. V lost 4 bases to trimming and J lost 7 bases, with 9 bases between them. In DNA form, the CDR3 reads TGTGCCAGCAGCCCCTGGGGGAATGAGCAGTTCTTC. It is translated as CASSPWGNEQFF.

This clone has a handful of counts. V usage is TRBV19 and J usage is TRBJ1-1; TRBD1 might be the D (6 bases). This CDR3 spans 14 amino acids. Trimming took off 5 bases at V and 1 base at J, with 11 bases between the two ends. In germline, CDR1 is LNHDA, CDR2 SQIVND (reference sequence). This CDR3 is CASSLQGSNTEAFF. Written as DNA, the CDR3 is TGTGCCAGTAGTCTACAGGGATCGAACACTGAAGCTTTCTTT.

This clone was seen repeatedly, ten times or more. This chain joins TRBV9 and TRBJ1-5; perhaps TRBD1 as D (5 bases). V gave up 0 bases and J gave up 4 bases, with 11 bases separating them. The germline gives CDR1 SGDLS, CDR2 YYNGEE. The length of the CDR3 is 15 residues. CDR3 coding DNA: TGTGCCAGCAGCGTAGAAGGGGCTTGGAATCAGCCCCAGCATTTT. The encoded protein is CASSVEGAWNQPQHF.

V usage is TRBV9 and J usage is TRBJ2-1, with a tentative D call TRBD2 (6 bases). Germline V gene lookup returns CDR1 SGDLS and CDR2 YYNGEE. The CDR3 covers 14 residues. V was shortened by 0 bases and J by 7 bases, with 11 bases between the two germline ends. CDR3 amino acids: CASSVEMGLNEQFF. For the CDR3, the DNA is TGTGCCAGCAGCGTAGAGATGGGACTTAATGAGCAGTTCTTC.

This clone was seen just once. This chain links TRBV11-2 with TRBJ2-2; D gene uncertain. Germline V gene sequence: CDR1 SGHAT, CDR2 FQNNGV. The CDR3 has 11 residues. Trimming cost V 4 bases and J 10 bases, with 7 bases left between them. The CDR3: CASSSNMELFF. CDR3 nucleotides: TGTGCCAGCAGCTCCAATATGGAGCTGTTTTTT.